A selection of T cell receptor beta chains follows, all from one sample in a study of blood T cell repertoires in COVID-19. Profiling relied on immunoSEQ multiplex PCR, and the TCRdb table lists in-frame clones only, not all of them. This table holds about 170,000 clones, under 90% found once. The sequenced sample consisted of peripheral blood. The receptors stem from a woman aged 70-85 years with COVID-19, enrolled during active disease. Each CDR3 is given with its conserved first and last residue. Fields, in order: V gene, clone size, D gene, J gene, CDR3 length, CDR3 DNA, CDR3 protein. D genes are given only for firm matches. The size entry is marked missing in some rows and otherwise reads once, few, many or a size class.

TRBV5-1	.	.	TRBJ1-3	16	TGCGCCAGCAGCTTGGGGGGAGATGCTTCTGGAAACACCATATATTTT	CASSLGGDASGNTIYF
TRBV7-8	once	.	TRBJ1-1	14	TGTGCCAGCAGCTTAACCTCGAGGGAGACTGAAGCTTTCTTT	CASSLTSRETEAFF
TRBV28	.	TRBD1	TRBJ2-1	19	TGTGCCAGCAGTTCGGGTTTCAGGTTGGGACAGAGGTCCTACAATGAGCAGTTCTTC	CASSSGFRLGQRSYNEQFF
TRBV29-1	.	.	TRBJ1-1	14	TGCAGCGTCGCGGGGTATGCAGGGAGCACTGAAGCTTTCTTT	CSVAGYAGSTEAFF
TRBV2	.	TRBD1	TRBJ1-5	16	TGTGCCAGCAAAGGGGGCAGCAGGGTAGGAAATCAGCCCCAGCATTTT	CASKGGSRVGNQPQHF
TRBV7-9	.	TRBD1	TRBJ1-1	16	TGTGCCAGCAGCTTCAATCCCACTCCCCCGGGACAGAAAGCTTTCTTT	CASSFNPTPPGQKAFF
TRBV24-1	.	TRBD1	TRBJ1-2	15	TGTGCCACACTGATAACTTGGGACAGGGGGCAAGGCTACACCTTC	CATLITWDRGQGYTF
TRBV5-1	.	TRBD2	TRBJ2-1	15	TGCGCCAGCAGCTCGCTAGCGGGAGGGCCCTATGAGCAGTTCTTC	CASSSLAGGPYEQFF
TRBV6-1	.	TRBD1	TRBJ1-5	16	TGTGCCAGCAGTGTCAACAGGGGGCATAGCAATCAGCCCCAGCATTTT	CASSVNRGHSNQPQHF
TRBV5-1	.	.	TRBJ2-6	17	TGCGCCAGCAGCCCTCTGGGGAGTGGTACGGGGGCCAACGTCCTGACTTTC	CASSPLGSGTGANVLTF
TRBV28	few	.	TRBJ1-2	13	TGTGCCAGCAGTTGGGGCCAGGTCTATGGCTACACCTTC	CASSWGQVYGYTF
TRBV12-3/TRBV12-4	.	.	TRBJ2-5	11	TGTGCCAGCAGTCCCATGGAGACCCAGTACTTC	CASSPMETQYF
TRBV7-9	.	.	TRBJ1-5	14	TGTGCCAGCAGCTCCCGGACAGAAAATCAGCCCCAGCATTTT	CASSSRTENQPQHF
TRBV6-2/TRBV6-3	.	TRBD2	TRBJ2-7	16	TGTGCCAGCAGTAAATCCAGGGTAGCGGGTTCCTACGAGCAGTACTTC	CASSKSRVAGSYEQYF
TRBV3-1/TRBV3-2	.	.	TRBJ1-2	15	TGTGCCAGCAGCCAAATCCTCCTAGCGGACTATGGCTACACCTTC	CASSQILLADYGYTF
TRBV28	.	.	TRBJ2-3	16	TGTGCCAGCAGTTTACCCTCCGGACTCAACACAGATACGCAGTATTTT	CASSLPSGLNTDTQYF
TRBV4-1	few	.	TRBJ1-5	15	TGCGCCAGCAGCCAAGAGGGGGGGTGGAATCAGCCCCAGCATTTT	CASSQEGGWNQPQHF
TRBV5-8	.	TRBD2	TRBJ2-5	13	TGTGCCAGCAGCTTGGGACTAGCGACGACCCAGTACTTC	CASSLGLATTQYF
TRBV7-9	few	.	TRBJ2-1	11	TGTGCCAGCAGCGTTACCGGTGAGCAGTTCTTC	CASSVTGEQFF
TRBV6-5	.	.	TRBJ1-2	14	TGTGCCAGCAGTAAGGACATCGCTAACTATGGCTACACCTTC	CASSKDIANYGYTF
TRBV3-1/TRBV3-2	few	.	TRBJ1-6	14	TGTGCCAGCAGTTTCGGACGGGGTGGGGATAATCTCCACTTT	CASSFGRGGDNLHF
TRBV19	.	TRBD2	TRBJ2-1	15	TGTGCCAGTAGTATCGGACTAGCGGACTACAATGAGCAGTTCTTC	CASSIGLADYNEQFF
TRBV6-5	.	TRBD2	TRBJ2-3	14	TGTGCCAGCAGTTACTCGCGGGAGCTAAATACGCAGTATTTT	CASSYSRELNTQYF
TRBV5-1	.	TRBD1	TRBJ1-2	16	TGCGCCAGCAGCAAAGGGGCCACAGGGGGCTTAGGTGGCTACACCTTC	CASSKGATGGLGGYTF
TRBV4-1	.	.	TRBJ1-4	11	TGCGCCAGCAGCCAAGCGGAAAAACTGTTTTTT	CASSQAEKLFF
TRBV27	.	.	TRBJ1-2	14	TGTGCCAGCAGTCGGGACACCCGGGCGCGGGGCTACACCTTC	CASSRDTRARGYTF
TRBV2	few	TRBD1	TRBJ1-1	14	TGTGCCAGCAGTGAAGACCCAGGACAGGGGAAAGCTTTCTTT	CASSEDPGQGKAFF
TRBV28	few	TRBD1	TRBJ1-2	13	TGTGCCAGCAGCCGGGACAGAAACTATGGCTACACCTTC	CASSRDRNYGYTF
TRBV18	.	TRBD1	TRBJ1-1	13	TGTGCCAGCTCGCGACAGGGGTACACTGAAGCTTTCTTT	CASSRQGYTEAFF
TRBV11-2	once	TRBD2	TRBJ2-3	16	TGTGCCAGCAGCTTTGTAGCGGGCGTTAGCACAGATACGCAGTATTTT	CASSFVAGVSTDTQYF
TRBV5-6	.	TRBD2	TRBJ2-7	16	TGTGCCAGCAGCTTCCCCCCCTCGGGGACTAGGTACGAGCAGTACTTC	CASSFPPSGTRYEQYF
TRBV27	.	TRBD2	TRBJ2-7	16	TGTGCCAGCATAGGTTGGGGACTAGCGGGAGTCTACGAGCAGTACTTC	CASIGWGLAGVYEQYF
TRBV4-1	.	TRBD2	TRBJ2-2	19	TGCGCCAGCAGCCAAGCCCAGGGACTAGCGGGGGGGCACACCGGGGAGCTGTTTTTT	CASSQAQGLAGGHTGELFF
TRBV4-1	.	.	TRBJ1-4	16	TGCGCCAGCAGCGAAAGTATCGCGTCAACTAATGAAAAACTGTTTTTT	CASSESIASTNEKLFF
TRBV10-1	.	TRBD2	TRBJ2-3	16	TGCGCCAGCAGTGAGTCGTTGGGGGGGGGCACAGATACGCAGTATTTT	CASSESLGGGTDTQYF
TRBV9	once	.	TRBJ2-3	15	TGTGCCAGCAGCGTAGTGGGGGGAGGAGGAGATACGCAGTATTTT	CASSVVGGGGDTQYF
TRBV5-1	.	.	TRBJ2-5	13	TGCGCCAGCAGCTTGCCAGGCCAAGAGACCCAGTACTTC	CASSLPGQETQYF
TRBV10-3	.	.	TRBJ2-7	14	TGTGCCATCAGCGTCGGAGTAATTGAATACGAGCAGTACTTC	CAISVGVIEYEQYF
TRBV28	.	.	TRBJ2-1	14	TGTGCCAGCACCCCTCTCAGCTCCTACAATGAGCAGTTCTTC	CASTPLSSYNEQFF
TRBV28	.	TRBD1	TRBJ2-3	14	TGTGCCAGCAGTCTGAGACAGGGGGTACATACGCAGTATTTT	CASSLRQGVHTQYF
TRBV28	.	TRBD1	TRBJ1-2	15	TGTGCCAGCAGTTCGTCCGGGACAGTGAATCATGGCTACACCTTC	CASSSSGTVNHGYTF
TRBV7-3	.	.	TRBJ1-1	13	TGTGCCAGCAGCTCGACACGGAACACTGAAGCTTTCTTT	CASSSTRNTEAFF
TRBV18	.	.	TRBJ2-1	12	TGTGCCAGCTCAGAACAGGGATATGAGCAGTTCTTC	CASSEQGYEQFF
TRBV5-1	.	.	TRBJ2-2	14	TGCGCCAGCAGGTTAACAGGGAACACCGGGGAGCTGTTTTTT	CASRLTGNTGELFF
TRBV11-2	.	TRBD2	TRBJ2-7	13	TGTGCCAGCCGACTAGCGGGAGGTTACGAGCAGTACTTC	CASRLAGGYEQYF
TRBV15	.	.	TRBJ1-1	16	TGTGCCACCAGCAGAGATCCCACGAGTGGGAACACTGAAGCTTTCTTT	CATSRDPTSGNTEAFF
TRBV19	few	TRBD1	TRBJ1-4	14	TGTGCCAGTAGTCCGTCCCGGGACAGGGTCCGGCTGTTTTTT	CASSPSRDRVRLFF
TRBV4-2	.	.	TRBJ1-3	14	TGTGCCAGCAGCCAAGGGAGCTACGGAAACACCATATATTTT	CASSQGSYGNTIYF
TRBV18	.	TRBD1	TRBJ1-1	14	TGTGCCAGCTCACGTCAGGGGGAGAACACTGAAGCTTTCTTT	CASSRQGENTEAFF